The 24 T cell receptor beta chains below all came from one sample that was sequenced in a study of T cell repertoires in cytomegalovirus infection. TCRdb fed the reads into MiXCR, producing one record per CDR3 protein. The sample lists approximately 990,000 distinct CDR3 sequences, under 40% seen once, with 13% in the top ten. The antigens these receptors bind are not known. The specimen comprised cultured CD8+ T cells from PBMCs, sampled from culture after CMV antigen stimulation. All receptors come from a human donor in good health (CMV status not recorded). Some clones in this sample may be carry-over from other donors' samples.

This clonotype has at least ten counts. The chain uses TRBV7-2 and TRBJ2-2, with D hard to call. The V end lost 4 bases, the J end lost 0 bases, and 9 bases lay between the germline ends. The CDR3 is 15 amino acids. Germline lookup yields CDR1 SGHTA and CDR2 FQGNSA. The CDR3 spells CASSSVGPNTGELFF. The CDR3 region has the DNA TGTGCCAGCAGCTCTGTCGGGCCGAACACCGGGGAGCTGTTTTTT.

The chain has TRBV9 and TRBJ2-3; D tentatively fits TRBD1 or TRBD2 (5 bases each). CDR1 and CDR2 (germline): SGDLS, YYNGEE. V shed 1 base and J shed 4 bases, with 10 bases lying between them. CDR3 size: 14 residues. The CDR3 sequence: CASSVYSGPDTQYF. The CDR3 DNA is TGTGCCAGCAGCGTATACTCGGGGCCAGATACGCAGTATTTT.

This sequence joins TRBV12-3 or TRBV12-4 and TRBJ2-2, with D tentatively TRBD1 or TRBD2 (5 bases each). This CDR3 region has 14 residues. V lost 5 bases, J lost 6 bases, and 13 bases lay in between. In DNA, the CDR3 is TGTGCCAGCAGTCAAGGGACGGCTCCCGGGGAGCTGTTTTTT. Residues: CASSQGTAPGELFF.

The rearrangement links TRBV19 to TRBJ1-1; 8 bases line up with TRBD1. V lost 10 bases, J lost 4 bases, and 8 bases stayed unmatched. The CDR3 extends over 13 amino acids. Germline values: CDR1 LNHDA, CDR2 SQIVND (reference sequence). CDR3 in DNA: TGTGCCACCCGTTCAGGGGGCGGCACTGAAGCTTTCTTT. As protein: CATRSGGGTEAFF.

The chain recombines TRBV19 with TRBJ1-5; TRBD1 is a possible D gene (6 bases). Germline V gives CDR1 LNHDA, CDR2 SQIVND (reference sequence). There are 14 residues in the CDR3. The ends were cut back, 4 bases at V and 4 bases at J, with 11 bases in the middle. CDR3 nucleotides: TGTGCCAGTAGTAAACAGGGACGGAATCAGCCCCAGCATTTT. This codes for CASSKQGRNQPQHF.

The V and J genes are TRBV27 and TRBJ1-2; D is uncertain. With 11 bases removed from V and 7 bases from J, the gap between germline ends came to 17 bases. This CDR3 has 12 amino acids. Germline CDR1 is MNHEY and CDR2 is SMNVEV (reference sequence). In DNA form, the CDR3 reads TGTGCCTCCCTCTCGGCAGCGAGTGGCTACACCTTC. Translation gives CASLSAASGYTF.

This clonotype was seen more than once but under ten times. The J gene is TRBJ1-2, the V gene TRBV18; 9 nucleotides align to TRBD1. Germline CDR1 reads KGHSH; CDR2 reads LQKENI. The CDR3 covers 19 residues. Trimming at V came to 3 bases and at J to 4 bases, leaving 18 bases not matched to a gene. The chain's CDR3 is CASSPESLTPGQGFYGYTF. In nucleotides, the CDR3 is TGTGCCAGCTCACCCGAGTCACTCACCCCGGGACAGGGTTTCTATGGCTACACCTTC.

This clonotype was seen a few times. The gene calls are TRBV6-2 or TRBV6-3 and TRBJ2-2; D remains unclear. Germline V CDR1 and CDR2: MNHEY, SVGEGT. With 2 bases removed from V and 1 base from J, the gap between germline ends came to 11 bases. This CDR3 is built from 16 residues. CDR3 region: CASSYQGPRNTGELFF. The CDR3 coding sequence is TGTGCCAGCAGTTACCAAGGCCCTCGGAACACCGGGGAGCTGTTTTTT.

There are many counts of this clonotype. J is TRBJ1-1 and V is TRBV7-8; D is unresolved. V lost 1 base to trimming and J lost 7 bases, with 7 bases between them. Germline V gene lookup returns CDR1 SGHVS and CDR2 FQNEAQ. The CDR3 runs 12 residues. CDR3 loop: CASSLVLFEAFF. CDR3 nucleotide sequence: TGTGCCAGCAGCTTAGTACTTTTTGAAGCTTTCTTT.

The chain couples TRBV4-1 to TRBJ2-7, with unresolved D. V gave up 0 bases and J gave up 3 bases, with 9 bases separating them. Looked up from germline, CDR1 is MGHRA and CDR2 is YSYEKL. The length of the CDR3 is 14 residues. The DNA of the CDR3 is TGCGCCAGCAGCCAAGAGGTCGGCAGCTACGAGCAGTACTTC. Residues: CASSQEVGSYEQYF.

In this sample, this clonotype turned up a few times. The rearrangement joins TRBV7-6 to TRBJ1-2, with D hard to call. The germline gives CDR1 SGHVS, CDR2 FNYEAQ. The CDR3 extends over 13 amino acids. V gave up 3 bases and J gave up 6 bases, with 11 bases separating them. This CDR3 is CASSLSLLDGYTF. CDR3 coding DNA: TGTGCCAGCAGCTTGTCCCTATTAGATGGCTACACCTTC. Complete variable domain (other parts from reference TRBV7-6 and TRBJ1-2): GAGVSQSPRYKVTKRGQDVALRCDPISGHVSLYWYRQALGQGPEFLTYFNYEAQQDKSGLPNDRFSAERPEGSISTLTIQRTEQRDSAMYRCASSLSLLDGYTFGSGTRLTVV.

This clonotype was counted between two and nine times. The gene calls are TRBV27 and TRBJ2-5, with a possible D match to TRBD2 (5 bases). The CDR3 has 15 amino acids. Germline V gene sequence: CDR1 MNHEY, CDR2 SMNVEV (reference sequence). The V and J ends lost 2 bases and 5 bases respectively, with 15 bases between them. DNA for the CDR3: TGTGCCAGCAGTTTAGTTCGAGGGAATGGGGAGACCCAGTACTTC. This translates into CASSLVRGNGETQYF.

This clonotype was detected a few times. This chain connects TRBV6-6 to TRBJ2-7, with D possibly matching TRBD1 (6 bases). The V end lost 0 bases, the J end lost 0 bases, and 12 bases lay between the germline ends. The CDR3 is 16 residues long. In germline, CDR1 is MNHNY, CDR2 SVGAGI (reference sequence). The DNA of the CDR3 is TGTGCCAGCAGTTACTCTGATACAGGGAGCTCCTACGAGCAGTACTTC. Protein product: CASSYSDTGSSYEQYF.

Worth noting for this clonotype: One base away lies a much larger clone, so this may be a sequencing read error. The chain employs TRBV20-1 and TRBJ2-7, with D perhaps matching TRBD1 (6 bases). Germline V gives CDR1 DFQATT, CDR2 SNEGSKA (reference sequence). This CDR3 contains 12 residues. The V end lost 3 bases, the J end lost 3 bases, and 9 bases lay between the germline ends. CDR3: CSARDSYYEQYF. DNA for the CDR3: TGCAGTGCTAGGGACAGTTACTACGAGCAGTACTTC.

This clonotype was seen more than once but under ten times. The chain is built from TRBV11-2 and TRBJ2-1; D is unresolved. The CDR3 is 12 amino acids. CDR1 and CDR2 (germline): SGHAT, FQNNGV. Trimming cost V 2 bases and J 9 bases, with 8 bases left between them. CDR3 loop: CASSLLPAEQFF. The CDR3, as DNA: TGTGCCAGCAGCTTATTACCGGCTGAGCAGTTCTTC.

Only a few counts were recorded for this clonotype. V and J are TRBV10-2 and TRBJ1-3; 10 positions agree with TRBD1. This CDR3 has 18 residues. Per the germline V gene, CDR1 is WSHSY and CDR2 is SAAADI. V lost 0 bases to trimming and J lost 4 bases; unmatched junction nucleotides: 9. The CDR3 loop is CASSESGPGQGSGNTIYF. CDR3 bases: TGCGCCAGCAGTGAGTCGGGACCGGGACAGGGGTCAGGAAACACCATATATTTT.

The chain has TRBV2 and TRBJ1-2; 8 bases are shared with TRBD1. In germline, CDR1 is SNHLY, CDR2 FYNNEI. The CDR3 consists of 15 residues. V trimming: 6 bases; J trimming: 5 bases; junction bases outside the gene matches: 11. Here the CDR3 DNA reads TGTGCCAGCAGGGTACCGGGACAGGAAAGATATGGCTACACCTTC. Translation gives CASRVPGQERYGYTF.

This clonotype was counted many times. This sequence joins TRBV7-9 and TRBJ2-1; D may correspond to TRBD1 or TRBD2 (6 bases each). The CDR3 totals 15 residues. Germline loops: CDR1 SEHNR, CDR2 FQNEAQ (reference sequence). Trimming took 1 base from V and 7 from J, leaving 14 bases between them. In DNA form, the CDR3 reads TGTGCCAGCAGCTTAGTCGGGGGCGCGGGAAATGAGCAGTTCTTC. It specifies CASSLVGGAGNEQFF.

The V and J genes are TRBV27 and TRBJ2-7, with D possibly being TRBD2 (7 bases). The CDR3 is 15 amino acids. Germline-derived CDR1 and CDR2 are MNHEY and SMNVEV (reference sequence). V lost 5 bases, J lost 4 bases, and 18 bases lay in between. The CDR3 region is CASSPRWGGNYEQYF. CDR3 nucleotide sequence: TGTGCCAGCAGTCCCCGTTGGGGGGGCAATTACGAGCAGTACTTC.

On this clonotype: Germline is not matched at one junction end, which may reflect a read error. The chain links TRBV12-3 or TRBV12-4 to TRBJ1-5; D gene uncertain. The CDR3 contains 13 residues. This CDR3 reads CANSLGLNQPQHF. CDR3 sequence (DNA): TGTGCCAACAGTTTAGGACTAAATCAGCCCCAGCATTTT.

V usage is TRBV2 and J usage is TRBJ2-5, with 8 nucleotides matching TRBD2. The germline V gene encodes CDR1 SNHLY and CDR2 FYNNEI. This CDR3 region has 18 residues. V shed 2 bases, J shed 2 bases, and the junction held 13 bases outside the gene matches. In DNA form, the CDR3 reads TGTGCCAGCAGTGAACTAGGACTAGCACGGCCCCCACAAGAGACCCAGTACTTC. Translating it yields CASSELGLARPPQETQYF.

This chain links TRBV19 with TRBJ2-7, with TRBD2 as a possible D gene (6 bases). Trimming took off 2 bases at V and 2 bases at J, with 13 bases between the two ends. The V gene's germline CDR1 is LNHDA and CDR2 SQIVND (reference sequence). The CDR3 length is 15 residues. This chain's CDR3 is CASSISGLPTYEQYF. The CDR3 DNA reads TGTGCCAGTAGTATATCGGGACTTCCTACCTACGAGCAGTACTTC.

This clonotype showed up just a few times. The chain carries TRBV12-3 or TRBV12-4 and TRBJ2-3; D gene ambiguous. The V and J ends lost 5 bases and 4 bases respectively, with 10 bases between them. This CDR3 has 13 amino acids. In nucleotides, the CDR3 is TGTGCCAGCAGTCACATGGGCGCAGATACGCAGTATTTT. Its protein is CASSHMGADTQYF.

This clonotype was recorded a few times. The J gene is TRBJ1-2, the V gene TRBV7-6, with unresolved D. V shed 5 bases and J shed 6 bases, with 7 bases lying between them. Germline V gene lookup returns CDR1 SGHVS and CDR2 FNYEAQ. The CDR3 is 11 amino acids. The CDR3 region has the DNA TGTGCCAGCAGCCCGATGAATGGCTACACCTTC. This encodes CASSPMNGYTF.